The 20 T cell receptor beta chains below were found in one sample sequenced in a study of monozygotic twins with inflammatory bowel disease. TCRdb re-called the 5' RACE reads; every CDR3 protein appears as one record, without DNA. The sample's table shows roughly 150,000 distinct CDR3 sequences. Sequenced input: blood. The receptors were gathered from a human donor with ulcerative colitis or Crohn's disease, or a healthy co-twin of an affected twin (not recorded which).

The V call is TRBV28, the J call TRBJ2-1; the TRBD2 assignment by TCRdb is unverifiable without DNA. The germline gives CDR1 MDHEN, CDR2 SYDVKM. CDR3 length: 16 residues. CDR3 sequence: CASRLAGVGNSNEQFF. The full variable domain, with the rest looked up from reference TRBV28 and TRBJ2-1, is DVKVTQSSRYLVKRTGEKVFLECVQDMDHENMFWYRQDPGLGLRLIYFSYDVKMKEKGDIPEGYSVSREKKERFSLILESASTNQTSMYLCASRLAGVGNSNEQFFGPGTRLTVL.

V gene TRBV5-1 combines with J gene TRBJ2-7; the TCRdb D gene call, TRBD1, has no DNA to confirm it. The germline V gene has CDR1 SGHRS and CDR2 YFSETQ. The CDR3 totals 14 residues. This CDR3 reads CASSLAVGASEQYF.

The rearrangement uses TRBV4-2 and TRBJ2-7; TCRdb gives TRBD1 as the D gene, but with no DNA this cannot be confirmed. This CDR3 has 18 residues. CDR1 and CDR2 from the germline V gene are LGHNA and YNFKEQ. CDR3: CASSQAPHGAQGLRGQYF.

The chain combines TRBV20-1 with TRBJ1-4. Germline V lookup: CDR1 DFQATT, CDR2 SNEGSKA (reference sequence). The CDR3 runs to 13 residues. The CDR3 loop reads CSAPGEEGGKLFF.

The chain uses TRBV12-3 or TRBV12-4 and TRBJ1-2; TCRdb calls TRBD1, which cannot be checked without DNA. This CDR3 has 14 residues. The CDR3 sequence: CASSLVGDGYGYTF.

The chain links TRBV5-1 to TRBJ1-4; TCRdb's D gene call, TRBD1, goes unchecked for lack of DNA. CDR3 length: 15 residues. Looked up from germline, CDR1 is SGHRS and CDR2 is YFSETQ. CDR3 loop: CASSLDQRGNEKLFF.

The rearrangement links TRBV27 to TRBJ2-7; TCRdb calls TRBD1, which cannot be checked without DNA. This CDR3 spans 12 amino acids. Germline V CDR1 and CDR2: MNHEY, SMNVEV (reference sequence). The chain's CDR3 is CASSYPGSEQYF.

The V call is TRBV3-1, the J call TRBJ1-1. Germline lookup yields CDR1 LGHDT and CDR2 YNNKEL (reference sequence). This CDR3 region has 14 residues. Here the CDR3 reads CASSHIDPNTEAFF. The full variable domain, in which reference TRBV3-1 and TRBJ1-1 provide the parts outside the CDR3, is DTAVSQTPKYLVTQMGNDKSIKCEQNLGHDTMYWYKQDSKKFLKIMFSYNNKELIINETVPNRFSPKSPDKAHLNLHINSLELGDSAVYFCASSHIDPNTEAFFGQGTRLTVV.

V gene TRBV19 combines with J gene TRBJ1-2. The CDR3 spans 13 residues. Germline V gives CDR1 LNHDA, CDR2 SQIVND (reference sequence). The CDR3 reads CASSLGRTGGYTF.

The chain is built from TRBV19 and TRBJ2-3; TCRdb's D call, TRBD2, is unchecked because there is no DNA. CDR1 LNHDA and CDR2 SQIVND come from the germline V gene (reference sequence). There are 13 residues in the CDR3. Here the CDR3 reads CASSSTREGREYF.

V gene TRBV4-3 combines with J gene TRBJ1-5; the TCRdb call, TRBD1, lacks DNA for checking. Per the germline V gene, CDR1 is LGHNA and CDR2 is YSLEER. The CDR3 is 17 residues long. CDR3 region: CASSQDRGRYSNQPQHF.

The chain employs TRBV28 and TRBJ2-1. CDR1 and CDR2 (germline): MDHEN, SYDVKM. This CDR3 is 12 amino acids long. CDR3 region: CASSLRVDEQFF.

The chain recombines TRBV5-1 with TRBJ1-1; there is no DNA to check the TCRdb D call of TRBD1. The CDR3 extends over 13 amino acids. The germline V gene has CDR1 SGHRS and CDR2 YFSETQ. CDR3 in amino acids: CASSADRVAEAFF.

V gene TRBV3-1 combines with J gene TRBJ2-1; TCRdb names TRBD2, which stays unverified in the absence of DNA. The germline V gene has CDR1 LGHDT and CDR2 YNNKEL (reference sequence). CDR3 size: 16 residues. The CDR3 is CASSLSGRPWYNEQFF.

The chain recombines TRBV7-9 with TRBJ2-5; the D gene TCRdb calls, TRBD2, cannot be checked with no DNA. Germline CDR1 SEHNR, CDR2 FQNEAQ (reference sequence). The CDR3 contains 16 residues. CDR3 sequence: CASSGGLALRGETQYF. Filled out from reference TRBV7-9 and TRBJ2-5, the complete variable domain reads DTGVSQNPRHKITKRGQNVTFRCDPISEHNRLYWYRQTLGQGPEFLTYFQNEAQLEKSRLLSDRFSAERPKGSFSTLEIQRTEQGDSAMYLCASSGGLALRGETQYFGPGTRLLVL.

The chain links TRBV4-1 to TRBJ2-3; TCRdb's D call of TRBD1 is untestable without DNA. CDR1 MGHRA and CDR2 YSYEKL come from the germline V gene. The CDR3 covers 16 residues. The chain's CDR3 is CASSQGQGASTDTQYF.

The chain uses TRBV10-1 and TRBJ2-7; TCRdb picks TRBD2, but there is no DNA to check that call. CDR1 is WNHNN and CDR2 is SYGVQD in the germline V gene (reference sequence). The CDR3 is made up of 13 amino acids. CDR3 residues: CASRDTLNTEQYF.

The gene calls are TRBV18 and TRBJ1-1; TCRdb proposes TRBD1, but this gene call is untestable without DNA. This CDR3 contains 13 residues. The germline V gene encodes CDR1 KGHSH and CDR2 LQKENI. The CDR3 is CASSGGRDTEAFF.

This chain links TRBV7-3 with TRBJ2-1; TCRdb calls TRBD2, which cannot be checked without DNA. Germline CDR1 is SGHTA and CDR2 is FQGTGA. The CDR3 runs 15 residues. CDR3 sequence reads: CASSIIGTSDNEQFF.

The chain links TRBV7-2 to TRBJ2-7; with no DNA, the TCRdb D assignment of TRBD2 cannot be verified. The CDR3 is 15 amino acids. Germline CDR1 SGHTA, CDR2 FQGNSA. The CDR3 sequence is CASRPTSGRSDEQYF.